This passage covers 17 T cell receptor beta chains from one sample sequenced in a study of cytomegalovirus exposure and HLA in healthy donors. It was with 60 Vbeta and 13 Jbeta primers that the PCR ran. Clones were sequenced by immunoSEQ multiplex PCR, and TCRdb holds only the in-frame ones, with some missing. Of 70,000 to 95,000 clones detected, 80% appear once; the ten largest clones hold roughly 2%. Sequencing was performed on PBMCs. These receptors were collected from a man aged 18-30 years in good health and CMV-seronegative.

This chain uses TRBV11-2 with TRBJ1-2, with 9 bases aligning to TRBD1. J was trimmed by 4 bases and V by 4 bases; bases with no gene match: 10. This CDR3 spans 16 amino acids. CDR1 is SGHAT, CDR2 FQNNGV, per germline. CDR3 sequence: CASSSHPTGGTYGYTF. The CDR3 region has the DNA TGTGCCAGCAGCTCACACCCGACAGGGGGGACCTATGGCTACACCTTC.

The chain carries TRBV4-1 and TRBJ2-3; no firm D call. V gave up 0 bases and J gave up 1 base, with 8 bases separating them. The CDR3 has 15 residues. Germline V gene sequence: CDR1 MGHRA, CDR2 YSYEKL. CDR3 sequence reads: CASSQESLRTDTQYF. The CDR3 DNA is TGCGCCAGCAGCCAAGAGTCTCTCCGCACAGATACGCAGTATTTT.

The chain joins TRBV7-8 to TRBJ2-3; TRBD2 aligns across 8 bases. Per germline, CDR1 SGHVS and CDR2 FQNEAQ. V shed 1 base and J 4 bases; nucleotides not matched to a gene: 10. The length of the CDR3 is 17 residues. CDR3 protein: CASSLGGTRLAADTQYF. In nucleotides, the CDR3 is TGTGCCAGCAGCTTAGGGGGGACTAGACTCGCGGCAGATACGCAGTATTTT.

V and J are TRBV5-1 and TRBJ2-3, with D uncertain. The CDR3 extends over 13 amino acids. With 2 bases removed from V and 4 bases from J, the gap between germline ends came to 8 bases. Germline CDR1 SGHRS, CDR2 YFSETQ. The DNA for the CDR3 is TGCGCCAGCAGCTTAGCTTCCCCAGATACGCAGTATTTT. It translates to CASSLASPDTQYF.

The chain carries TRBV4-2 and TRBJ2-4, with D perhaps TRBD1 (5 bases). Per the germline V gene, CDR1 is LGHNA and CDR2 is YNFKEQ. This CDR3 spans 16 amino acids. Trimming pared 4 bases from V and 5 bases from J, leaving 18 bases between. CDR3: CASSRESGQGENIQYF. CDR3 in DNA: TGTGCCAGCAGCCGCGAGAGTGGACAAGGGGAAAACATTCAGTACTTC.

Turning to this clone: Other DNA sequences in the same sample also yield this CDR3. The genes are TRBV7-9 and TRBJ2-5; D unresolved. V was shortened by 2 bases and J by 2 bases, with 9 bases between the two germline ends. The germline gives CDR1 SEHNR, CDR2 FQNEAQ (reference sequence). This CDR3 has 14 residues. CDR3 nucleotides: TGTGCCAGCAGCTTATATACACAGCAAGAGACCCAGTACTTC. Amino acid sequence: CASSLYTQQETQYF.

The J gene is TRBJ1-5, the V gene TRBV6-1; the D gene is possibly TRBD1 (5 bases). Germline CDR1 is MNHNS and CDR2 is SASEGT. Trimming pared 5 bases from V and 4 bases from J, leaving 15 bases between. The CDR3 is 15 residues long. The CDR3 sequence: CASSPGRAGNQPQHF. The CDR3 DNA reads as TGTGCCAGCAGTCCGGGCAGGGCTGGTAATCAGCCCCAGCATTTT.

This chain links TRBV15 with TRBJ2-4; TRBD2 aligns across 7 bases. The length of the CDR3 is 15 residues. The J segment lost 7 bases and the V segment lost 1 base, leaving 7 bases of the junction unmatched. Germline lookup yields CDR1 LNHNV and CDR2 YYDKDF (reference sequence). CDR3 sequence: CATSRGGGGSNIQYF. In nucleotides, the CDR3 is TGTGCCACCAGCAGAGGCGGGGGTGGATCCAACATTCAGTACTTC.

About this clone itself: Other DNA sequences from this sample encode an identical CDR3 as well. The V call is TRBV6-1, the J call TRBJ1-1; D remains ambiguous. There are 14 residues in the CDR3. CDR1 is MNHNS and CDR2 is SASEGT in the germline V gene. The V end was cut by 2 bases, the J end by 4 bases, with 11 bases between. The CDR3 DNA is TGTGCCAGCAGTGAAAGAGCGGGAGGCACTGAAGCTTTCTTT. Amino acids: CASSERAGGTEAFF.

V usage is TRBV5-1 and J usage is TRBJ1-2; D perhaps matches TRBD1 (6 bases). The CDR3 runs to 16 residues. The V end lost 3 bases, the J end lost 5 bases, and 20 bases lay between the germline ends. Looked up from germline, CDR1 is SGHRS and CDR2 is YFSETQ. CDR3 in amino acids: CASSSEFDPRGYGYTF. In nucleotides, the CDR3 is TGCGCCAGCAGCTCGGAATTTGACCCCAGGGGATATGGCTACACCTTC.

DNA of the CDR3: TGTGCCTGGAGGATAACAGGGACGAATTCACCCCTCCACTTT. This sequence encodes CAWRITGTNSPLHF. The rearrangement links TRBV30 to TRBJ1-6, with a possible D match to TRBD1 (6 bases). The V end was cut by 3 bases, the J end by 7 bases, with 13 bases between. Germline CDR1 and CDR2: GTSNPN and SVGIG (reference sequence). The CDR3 sequence is 14 residues long.

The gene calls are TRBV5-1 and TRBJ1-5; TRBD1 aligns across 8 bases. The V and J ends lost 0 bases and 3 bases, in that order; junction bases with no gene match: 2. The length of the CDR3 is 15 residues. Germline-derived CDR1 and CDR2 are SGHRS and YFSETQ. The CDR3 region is CASSLGTGNNQPQHF. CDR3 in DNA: TGCGCCAGCAGCTTGGGGACAGGGAACAATCAGCCCCAGCATTTT.

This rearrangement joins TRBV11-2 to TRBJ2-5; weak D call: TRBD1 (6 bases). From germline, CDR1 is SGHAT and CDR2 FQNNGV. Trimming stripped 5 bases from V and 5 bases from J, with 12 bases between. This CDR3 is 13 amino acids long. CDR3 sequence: CASSPTGLETQYF. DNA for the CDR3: TGTGCCAGCAGCCCCACAGGGTTGGAGACCCAGTACTTC.

CDR3 nucleotide sequence: TGTGCCAGCAGCGGGACTAGCGGGGATCTTAGCACAGATACGCAGTATTTT. It specifies CASSGTSGDLSTDTQYF. The chain joins TRBV9 to TRBJ2-3; 12 nucleotides match TRBD2. Germline loops: CDR1 SGDLS, CDR2 YYNGEE. This CDR3 comprises 17 residues. The V segment lost 3 bases and the J segment 0 bases; nucleotides outside the gene matches: 5.

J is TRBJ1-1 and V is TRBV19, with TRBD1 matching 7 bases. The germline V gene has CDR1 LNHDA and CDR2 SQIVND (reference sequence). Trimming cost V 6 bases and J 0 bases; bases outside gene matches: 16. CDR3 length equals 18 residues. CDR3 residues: CASRPRTGWTVVNTEAFF. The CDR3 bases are TGTGCCAGTAGGCCCCGGACAGGTTGGACTGTGGTGAACACTGAAGCTTTCTTT. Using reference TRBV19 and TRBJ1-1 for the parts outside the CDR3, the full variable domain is DGGITQSPKYLFRKEGQNVTLSCEQNLNHDAMYWYRQDPGQGLRLIYYSQIVNDFQKGDIAEGYSVSREKKESFPLTVTSAQKNPTAFYLCASRPRTGWTVVNTEAFFGQGTRLTVV.

The CDR3 DNA follows: TGTGCCAGCAGTTCTAGCGGGGGGGACGTCATCCAAGAGACCCAGTACTTC. It encodes CASSSSGGDVIQETQYF. This rearrangement joins TRBV28 to TRBJ2-5; 12 bases are shared with TRBD2. The trim removed 4 bases at V and 1 base at J, leaving 7 bases unmatched. This CDR3 is 17 amino acids long. Germline lookup yields CDR1 MDHEN and CDR2 SYDVKM.

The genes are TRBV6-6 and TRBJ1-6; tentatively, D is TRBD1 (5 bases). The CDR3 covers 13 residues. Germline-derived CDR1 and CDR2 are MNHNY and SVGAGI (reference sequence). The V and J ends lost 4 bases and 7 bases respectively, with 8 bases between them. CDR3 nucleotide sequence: TGTGCCAGCAGTTCTGGGGGGAATTCACCCCTCCACTTT. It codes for CASSSGGNSPLHF.